The TCR beta chain under discussion was sequenced for a study of long-term antiretroviral therapy in people with HIV. Findings and caveats of the study: In the period from the mid-2000s to the late 2010s, blood was collected, possibly under older ART regimens. No data were available on ART adherence, viral resistance or therapy changes. ART-treated samples gained diversity yet remained below transplant donor controls.

Sequencing relied on immunoSEQ assay v3.0, run at survey level. Clones were sequenced by immunoSEQ multiplex PCR, and TCRdb holds only the in-frame ones, with some missing. The sample contains over 20,000 clones, 80% to 85% of which appear only once. Regarding this clone: The antigen remains unidentified.

The starting material was unsorted PBMCs, obtained 0.4 years after starting antiretroviral therapy. This receptor was identified in a man aged 45-65 years with HIV.

The CDR3 here is CASSLERRGRNEQFF. The CDR3 region has the DNA TGTGCCAGCAGCTTAGAAAGGCGGGGGCGCAATGAGCAGTTCTTC. This sequence joins TRBV7-3 and TRBJ2-1, with TRBD2 as a possible D gene (7 bases). V lost 2 bases, J lost 6 bases, and 14 bases lay in between. CDR1 and CDR2 from the germline V gene are SGHTA and FQGTGA. The CDR3 has 15 residues.